These T cell receptor beta chains were read from a single sample in a study of shared clonotypes between healthy human individuals. Repertoires were generated with immunoSEQ multiplex PCR, while TCRdb's copy carries only in-frame clones and drops some. Among about 660,000 clones listed, around 74% were seen once. Sequencing was performed on memory CD4+ T cells sorted from blood. The receptors stem from a woman in her twenties or thirties in good health. Both conserved end residues are part of each CDR3. D genes are given only for firm matches. Some rows mark clone size as missing; the rest say once, few, many or name a class of expanded clone.

V gene	clone size	J gene	D gene	CDR3 DNA	CDR3 protein
TRBV5-1	few	TRBJ2-2	.	TGCGCCAGCACACTGGCAGGGACGAACACCGGGGAGCTGTTTTTT	CASTLAGTNTGELFF
TRBV4-1	.	TRBJ1-4	.	TGCGCCAGCAGCCAATTGGCAATCGTAAATGGTGAAAAACTGTTTTTT	CASSQLAIVNGEKLFF
TRBV25-1	few	TRBJ2-7	TRBD1	TGTGCCAGCAGTGAAGGGACAGGGTCCTACGAGCAGTACTTC	CASSEGTGSYEQYF
TRBV5-6	.	TRBJ2-7	.	TGTGCCAGCAGCCCGCAGCACCGGACCCGGGGGGAGCAGTACTTC	CASSPQHRTRGEQYF
TRBV18	.	TRBJ2-7	.	TGTGCCAGCTCGCCCAGCCTTGGGGCCGGGGGAAGATCCTACGAGCAGTACTTC	CASSPSLGAGGRSYEQYF
TRBV28	.	TRBJ2-3	TRBD2	TGTGCCAGCGATTCAGCCGGATGGCGGGAGAAGGAAGATACGCAGTATTTT	CASDSAGWREKEDTQYF
TRBV7-2	once	TRBJ2-5	.	TGTGCCAGCAGCTTAGCCGGGATCGAGACCCAGTACTTC	CASSLAGIETQYF
TRBV28	.	TRBJ1-2	.	TGTGCCAGCAGTCCTCCCCTGACCTGGGTGGGCTACACCTTC	CASSPPLTWVGYTF
TRBV7-9	.	TRBJ2-1	.	TGTGCCAGCAGCTTAATCAGGAGCTCCTACAATGAGCAGTTCTTC	CASSLIRSSYNEQFF
TRBV5-1	.	TRBJ1-2	TRBD1	TGCGCCAGCAGCTCGGGACAGGGGACTAACTATGGCTACACCTTC	CASSSGQGTNYGYTF
TRBV5-4	few	TRBJ1-2	TRBD1	TGTGCCAGCAGCGGAAAATTAGGTCGGGGGACAGGGGTCTCTGGTGGCTACACCTTC	CASSGKLGRGTGVSGGYTF
TRBV30	few	TRBJ2-7	TRBD1	TGTGCCTGGAGTGTAGGGGGCAGTTTGGCCTACGAGCAGTACTTC	CAWSVGGSLAYEQYF
TRBV28	few	TRBJ2-3	TRBD1	TGTGCCAGCAGTTCTCGGACAGGGGGATCAGATACGCAGTATTTT	CASSSRTGGSDTQYF
TRBV27	.	TRBJ2-3	.	TGTGCCAGCAGTTTGAAGGTTTCCACAGATACGCAGTATTTT	CASSLKVSTDTQYF
TRBV5-4	.	TRBJ2-6	.	TGTGCCAGCAGCTTCGACTGGGCGGTCGGGGCCAACGTCCTGACTTTC	CASSFDWAVGANVLTF
TRBV7-8	.	TRBJ2-1	.	TGTGCCAGCAGCTTAAGGGAGCCAGGTGAGCAGTTCTTC	CASSLREPGEQFF
TRBV28	.	TRBJ2-1	.	TGTGCCAGCAGTTTTTCTAGCGAGACACCTAATGAGCAGTTCTTC	CASSFSSETPNEQFF
TRBV6-1	.	TRBJ2-7	.	TGTGCCAGCAGTGTAACTTTCGCGACCTACGAGCAGTACTTC	CASSVTFATYEQYF
TRBV5-1	few	TRBJ2-7	TRBD1	TGCGCCAGCAGCTTGGAACAGGGGTCCTACGAGCAGTACTTC	CASSLEQGSYEQYF
TRBV14	.	TRBJ2-1	TRBD2	TGTGCCAGCAGCTCGTGGACTAGCGGGGTCTACAATGAGCAGTTCTTC	CASSSWTSGVYNEQFF
TRBV6-5	once	TRBJ1-2	.	TGTGCCAGCAGTCAACTAGCCACCTCAACCTTC	CASSQLATSTF
TRBV7-9	.	TRBJ2-2	.	TGTGCCAGCAGCTCGTACCTTGGTGACACCGGGGAGCTGTTTTTT	CASSSYLGDTGELFF
TRBV2	.	TRBJ2-1	TRBD2	TGTGCCAGCAAGGGACTGACTAGCGGATACAATGAGCAGTTCTTC	CASKGLTSGYNEQFF
TRBV11-3	.	TRBJ2-2	.	TGTGCCAGCAGCTGGGATGTTACAACCGGGGAGCTGTTTTTT	CASSWDVTTGELFF
TRBV25-1	few	TRBJ2-1	TRBD2	TGTGCCAGCAGTGTACTACTAGCGGGAGGGCTCGATGAGCAGTTCTTC	CASSVLLAGGLDEQFF
TRBV5-6	.	TRBJ2-5	TRBD1	TGTGCCAGCAGCTCCGGGACAGGGAAAGAGACCCAGTACTTC	CASSSGTGKETQYF
TRBV27	.	TRBJ1-5	.	TGTGCCAGCATGCGGGGGGGGAGCAATCAGCCCCAGCATTTT	CASMRGGSNQPQHF
TRBV25-1	once	TRBJ1-2	.	TGTGCCAGCAGTGGGGGGGCACAGAACGATGGCTACACCTTC	CASSGGAQNDGYTF
TRBV5-1	.	TRBJ2-7	TRBD1	TGCGCCAGCAGCGATCGGACAGGGGGGATCTACGAGCAGTACTTC	CASSDRTGGIYEQYF
TRBV19	.	TRBJ1-4	.	TGTGCCAGTGCCAGGGTATCTAATGAAAAACTGTTTTTT	CASARVSNEKLFF
TRBV28	many	TRBJ1-2	.	TGTGCCAGCAGCCACGCTTATGGCTACACCTTC	CASSHAYGYTF